This TCR beta chain was sequenced in a study of T cell repertoires in cytomegalovirus infection. TCRdb re-derived calls from the reads in MiXCR, one entry per CDR3 protein. Of approximately 770,000 distinct CDR3 sequences listed, almost 30% are singletons. The CDR3 consists of 15 residues. The ends were cut back, 2 bases at V and 3 bases at J, with 15 bases in the middle. Germline CDR1 reads SGHKS; CDR2 reads YYEKEE (reference sequence). Overall study findings and caveats: It was HLA-C-restricted CMV-specific TCR beta clonotypes that dominated the response ex vivo.

This clonotype was observed a handful of times. Its antigen is as yet unknown. The genes are TRBV5-5 and TRBJ2-7; D assignment may be TRBD1 or TRBD2 (5 bases each). This TCR was sampled from a human donor in good health (CMV status not recorded). Some clones in this sample may be carry-over from other donors' samples. This sample comprised cultured CD8+ T cells from PBMCs, obtained from culture after CMV antigen stimulation. The CDR3 here is CASSFRGESLYEQYF. The CDR3 nucleotides are TGTGCCAGCAGCTTTCGAGGGGAATCCCTCTACGAGCAGTACTTC.